Below, 23 T cell receptor beta chains from the same sample are listed, as sequenced in a study of shared clonotypes between healthy human individuals. Clones were read by immunoSEQ multiplex PCR, and TCRdb kept only the in-frame ones, dropping some. The sample consists of about 610,000 clones, around 97% of them appearing once. The sequenced material came from naive CD4+ T cells sorted from blood. The subset here: CD45RA+ positively selected. Receptors originate from a woman in her 30s in good health.

The genes are TRBV1 and TRBJ2-3; the table's D call, TRBD2, has no DNA check behind it. TRBV1 is classified as a pseudogene. The CDR3 is 18 amino acids. CDR3 DNA sequence: TGCACCAGCAGCCAAGGCCTCGATATTGGGGGGAGCACAGATACGCAGTATTTT. Protein sequence: CTSSQGLDIGGSTDTQYF.

The chain uses TRBV27 and TRBJ1-2; possible D gene TRBD1, 5 bases. Trimming took 5 bases from V and 2 from J, leaving 18 bases between them. The CDR3 sequence is 16 residues long. CDR1 and CDR2 (germline): MNHEY, SMNVEV (reference sequence). The CDR3 DNA follows: TGTGCCAGCAGTCCCGCTTACGGGGGTTGGAACTATGGCTACACCTTC. Translated: CASSPAYGGWNYGYTF.

V gene TRBV18 combines with J gene TRBJ2-1; 11 bases match TRBD1. This CDR3 is 15 amino acids long. Germline V gene lookup returns CDR1 KGHSH and CDR2 LQKENI. V lost 4 bases to trimming and J lost 6 bases; unmatched junction nucleotides: 5. CDR3 sequence reads: CASSRGQGAFNEQFF. The CDR3, as DNA: TGTGCCAGCTCACGCGGACAGGGGGCGTTCAATGAGCAGTTCTTC. The full variable domain, in which reference TRBV18 and TRBJ2-1 provide the parts outside the CDR3, is NAGVMQNPRHLVRRRGQEARLRCSPMKGHSHVYWYRQLPEEGLKFMVYLQKENIIDESGMPKERFSAEFPKEGPSILRIQQVVRGDSAAYFCASSRGQGAFNEQFFGPGTRLTVL.

V gene TRBV6-1 combines with J gene TRBJ2-7; D may be TRBD1 or TRBD2 (6 bases each). The germline V and J ends were trimmed by 7 bases and 2 bases, with 15 bases remaining between them. The CDR3 length is 14 residues. Germline V gene lookup returns CDR1 MNHNS and CDR2 SASEGT. The CDR3, as DNA: TGTGCCAGCACCCGAGGGGGACTTACCTACGAGCAGTACTTC. It yields the protein CASTRGGLTYEQYF.

This sequence joins TRBV10-2 and TRBJ1-2; the D gene is possibly TRBD1 (5 bases). The CDR3 has 13 amino acids. V was pared by 3 bases and J by 2 bases, with 7 bases between. Germline CDR1 reads WSHSY; CDR2 reads SAAADI. The CDR3 reads CASSEAGNYGYTF. CDR3 sequence (DNA): TGCGCCAGCAGTGAAGCAGGGAACTATGGCTACACCTTC.

This chain joins TRBV11-1 and TRBJ1-1; D unresolved. Germline CDR1 and CDR2: SGHAT and FQDESV (reference sequence). The CDR3 sequence is 13 residues long. V was shortened by 8 bases and J by 1 base, with 11 bases between the two germline ends. The CDR3 here is CASSVGENTEAFF. In DNA form, the CDR3 reads TGTGCCAGCTCGGTCGGGGAGAACACTGAAGCTTTCTTT.

This clone was seen just once. The chain joins TRBV6-6 to TRBJ2-5, with 7 bases that match TRBD2. CDR1 is MNHNY, CDR2 SVGAGI, per germline (reference sequence). J was trimmed by 5 bases and V by 2 bases; bases with no gene match: 5. This CDR3 is 14 amino acids long. The CDR3 sequence: CASSYGGGPETQYF. DNA for the CDR3: TGTGCCAGCAGTTACGGGGGAGGGCCTGAGACCCAGTACTTC.

J is TRBJ1-2 and V is TRBV4-2; D uncertain. Germline lookup yields CDR1 LGHNA and CDR2 YNFKEQ. Trimming took 0 bases from V and 3 from J, leaving 8 bases between them. The CDR3 is 14 amino acids. CDR3 sequence: CASSQDFTDYGYTF. The CDR3, as DNA: TGTGCCAGCAGCCAAGATTTCACAGACTATGGCTACACCTTC.

J is TRBJ1-2 and V is TRBV28, with TRBD1 matching 7 bases. With V trimmed by 6 bases and J by 4 bases, 5 bases remained unmatched. The CDR3 contains 13 residues. CDR1 and CDR2 (germline): MDHEN, SYDVKM. The CDR3 spells CASRTGKIYGYTF. In nucleotides, the CDR3 is TGTGCCAGCAGGACAGGGAAAATCTATGGCTACACCTTC.

V gene TRBV7-9 combines with J gene TRBJ2-5; TRBD1 matches at 7 bases. This CDR3 comprises 14 residues. Germline CDR1 reads SEHNR; CDR2 reads FQNEAQ (reference sequence). Trimming cost V 2 bases and J 1 base; bases outside gene matches: 1. CDR3 protein: CASSLRTGQETQYF. Here the CDR3 DNA reads TGTGCCAGCAGCTTACGGACAGGCCAAGAGACCCAGTACTTC.

The chain employs TRBV4-1 and TRBJ1-4; the D is unclear. V lost 1 base and J 6 bases, leaving 9 bases between the germline ends. The CDR3 contains 14 residues. The V gene's germline CDR1 is MGHRA and CDR2 YSYEKL. CDR3 coding DNA: TGCGCCAGCAGCCAAGGATATACAGATGAAAAACTGTTTTTT. Translation: CASSQGYTDEKLFF.

This chain uses TRBV7-9 with TRBJ2-7; 8 bases line up with TRBD1. Germline V gene data show CDR1 as SEHNR and CDR2 as FQNEAQ (reference sequence). CDR3 length equals 16 residues. V lost 3 bases to trimming and J lost 5 bases; unmatched junction nucleotides: 12. CDR3 sequence (DNA): TGTGCCAGCAGCTTGAAGACTTGGACAGGGAAGGACGAGCAGTACTTC. This gives the protein CASSLKTWTGKDEQYF.

This rearrangement joins TRBV15 to TRBJ2-5; D ambiguous. In germline, CDR1 is LNHNV, CDR2 YYDKDF (reference sequence). This CDR3 contains 16 residues. The V gene lost 1 base and the J gene lost 1 base, with 13 bases spanning the gap. Here the CDR3 DNA reads TGTGCCACCAGCAGAGCCCCGCCCAGGCTCCAAGAGACCCAGTACTTC. It translates to CATSRAPPRLQETQYF.

The chain couples TRBV5-1 to TRBJ1-4; D remains unclear. The CDR3 is 16 residues long. The germline gives CDR1 SGHRS, CDR2 YFSETQ. Trimming took off 4 bases at V and 0 bases at J, with 13 bases between the two ends. Written as DNA, the CDR3 is TGCGCCAGCAGCGAAGAGATCATTGCAACTAATGAAAAACTGTTTTTT. Translated: CASSEEIIATNEKLFF.

V gene TRBV2 combines with J gene TRBJ1-1, with D tentatively TRBD1 (5 bases). Trimming pared 8 bases from V and 0 bases from J, leaving 10 bases between. CDR3 length: 13 amino acids. CDR1 SNHLY and CDR2 FYNNEI come from the germline V gene. The CDR3: CASHRGMNTEAFF. The CDR3 DNA is TGTGCCAGCCACCGGGGGATGAACACTGAAGCTTTCTTT.

This chain uses TRBV6-1 with TRBJ2-3; D might be TRBD2 (5 bases). Trimming shortened V by 6 bases and J by 0 bases, and 10 bases separated the two germline ends. Germline-derived CDR1 and CDR2 are MNHNS and SASEGT. The CDR3 consists of 14 residues. CDR3 nucleotides: TGTGCCAGCAGAAGTGGCGGGAGCACAGATACGCAGTATTTT. This sequence encodes CASRSGGSTDTQYF.

V and J are TRBV6-6 and TRBJ1-2; weak D call: TRBD1 (5 bases). V lost 7 bases, J lost 5 bases, and 14 bases lay in between. Germline CDR1 and CDR2: MNHNY and SVGAGI (reference sequence). The CDR3 has 13 residues. CDR3: CASTKSQGYGYTF. The CDR3 bases are TGTGCCAGCACCAAATCCCAGGGATATGGCTACACCTTC.

The chain is built from TRBV5-1 and TRBJ2-5; D is perhaps TRBD1 or TRBD2 (5 bases each). The germline V and J ends were trimmed by 7 bases and 7 bases, with 17 bases remaining between them. In germline, CDR1 is SGHRS, CDR2 YFSETQ. The length of the CDR3 is 13 residues. The CDR3: CASDFGGSGTQYF. Written as DNA, the CDR3 is TGCGCCAGCGACTTTGGGGGTTCGGGGACCCAGTACTTC.

The chain recombines TRBV28 with TRBJ2-7, with D possibly called TRBD1 or TRBD2 (5 bases each). The ends were cut back, 4 bases at V and 1 base at J, with 11 bases in the middle. The CDR3 sequence is 14 residues long. In germline, CDR1 is MDHEN, CDR2 SYDVKM. The CDR3 reads CASSSGTDSYEQYF. The DNA of the CDR3 is TGTGCCAGCAGTTCCGGGACGGATTCCTACGAGCAGTACTTC.

This chain links TRBV19 with TRBJ2-7, with 9 nucleotides matching TRBD1. Looked up from germline, CDR1 is LNHDA and CDR2 is SQIVND (reference sequence). V lost 7 bases to trimming and J lost 4 bases; unmatched junction nucleotides: 5. The CDR3 is 13 residues long. The CDR3 sequence: CASKTTGGYEQYF. Here the CDR3 DNA reads TGTGCCAGTAAGACGACAGGGGGGTACGAGCAGTACTTC.

The J gene is TRBJ1-3, the V gene TRBV2; 8 nucleotides line up with TRBD1. J was trimmed by 0 bases and V by 3 bases; bases with no gene match: 7. The CDR3 length is 17 residues. In germline, CDR1 is SNHLY, CDR2 FYNNEI. In nucleotides, the CDR3 is TGTGCCAGCAGTGATCAGGGGGCGTCCGACTCTGGAAACACCATATATTTT. Its translation is CASSDQGASDSGNTIYF.

V usage is TRBV7-9 and J usage is TRBJ1-4, with unresolved D. The CDR3 is 14 residues long. Germline-derived CDR1 and CDR2 are SEHNR and FQNEAQ (reference sequence). With 5 bases removed from V and 0 bases from J, the gap between germline ends came to 7 bases. CDR3 nucleotide sequence: TGTGCCAGCAGCGGAAAGGCAACTAATGAAAAACTGTTTTTT. Residues: CASSGKATNEKLFF.

This chain uses TRBV5-4 with TRBJ2-5, with TRBD2 matching 9 bases. This CDR3 contains 16 residues. The germline CDR1 and CDR2 sequences are SGHNT and YYREEE (reference sequence). V was clipped by 0 bases and J by 5 bases; unmatched bases: 8. CDR3 coding DNA: TGTGCCAGCAGCTTGGGGTTAGGACTAGCGAAGGAGACCCAGTACTTC. Amino acids: CASSLGLGLAKETQYF.